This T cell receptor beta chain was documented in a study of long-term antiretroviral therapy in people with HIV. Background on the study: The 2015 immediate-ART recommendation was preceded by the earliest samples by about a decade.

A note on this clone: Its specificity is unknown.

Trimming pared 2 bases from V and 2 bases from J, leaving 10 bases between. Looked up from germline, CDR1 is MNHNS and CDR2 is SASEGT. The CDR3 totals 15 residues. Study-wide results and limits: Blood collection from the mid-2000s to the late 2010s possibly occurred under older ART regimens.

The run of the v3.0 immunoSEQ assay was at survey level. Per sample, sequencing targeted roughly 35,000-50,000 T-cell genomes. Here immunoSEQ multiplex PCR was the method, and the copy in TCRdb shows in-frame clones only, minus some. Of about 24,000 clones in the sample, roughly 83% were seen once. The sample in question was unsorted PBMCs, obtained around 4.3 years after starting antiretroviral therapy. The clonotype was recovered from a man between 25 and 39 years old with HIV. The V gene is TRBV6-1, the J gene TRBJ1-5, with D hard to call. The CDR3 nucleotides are TGTGCCAGCAGTGAAATAGTGCAGGGCAATCAGCCCCAGCATTTT. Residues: CASSEIVQGNQPQHF.